Each of the 19 T cell receptor beta chains below was sequenced from the same sample in a study of technical replicates of blood from a few donors. TCRdb's table, derived via immunoSEQ multiplex PCR, lists solely in-frame clones and lacks some. Of fewer than 100,000 clones listed, about 90% are singletons. Sequencing input: T cells isolated from PBMCs. The receptors derive from a human donor in good health.

This chain uses TRBV6-5 with TRBJ2-7; 7 positions match TRBD1. Trimming cost V 0 bases and J 5 bases; bases outside gene matches: 7. Germline CDR1 and CDR2: MNHEY and SVGAGI. This CDR3 is 15 amino acids long. The CDR3 bases are TGTGCCAGCAGTTACTCACCCGGGACAGTAGACGAGCAGTACTTC. Its protein is CASSYSPGTVDEQYF.

This chain links TRBV15 with TRBJ1-6; D is perhaps TRBD1 (6 bases). Looked up from germline, CDR1 is LNHNV and CDR2 is YYDKDF (reference sequence). V was shortened by 0 bases and J by 6 bases, with 12 bases between the two germline ends. CDR3 length: 16 amino acids. The CDR3 is CATSRDAGAPNSPLHF. The CDR3 DNA reads as TGTGCCACCAGCAGAGATGCAGGGGCCCCTAATTCACCCCTCCACTTT.

This chain links TRBV6-6 with TRBJ1-2, with D perhaps matching TRBD1 (6 bases). The CDR3 has 16 amino acids. Looked up from germline, CDR1 is MNHNY and CDR2 is SVGAGI (reference sequence). V shed 0 bases and J shed 5 bases, with 16 bases lying between them. The CDR3 DNA sequence: TGTGCCAGCAGTTACTCGACCCCCGGGCAGGGGTATGGCTACACCTTC. It specifies CASSYSTPGQGYGYTF.

The rearrangement joins TRBV28 to TRBJ2-1; tentative D call: TRBD2 (5 bases). The germline V gene has CDR1 MDHEN and CDR2 SYDVKM. The CDR3 has 16 amino acids. The ends were cut back, 5 bases at V and 0 bases at J, with 14 bases in the middle. The CDR3 DNA reads as TGTGCCAGCAGTCTCGGAGGACTGAGCTCCTACAATGAGCAGTTCTTC. This encodes CASSLGGLSSYNEQFF.

V is TRBV5-4 and J is TRBJ1-2; maybe TRBD1 (6 bases). Trimming shortened V by 3 bases and J by 0 bases, and 18 bases separated the two germline ends. The germline V gene encodes CDR1 SGHNT and CDR2 YYREEE (reference sequence). The CDR3 is 17 amino acids. CDR3 protein: CASSSGQFDYSNYGYTF. DNA of the CDR3: TGTGCCAGCAGCTCCGGACAGTTCGACTATTCTAACTATGGCTACACCTTC.

This clone was counted only a few times. The rearrangement links TRBV4-1 to TRBJ1-4; 9 bases fit TRBD1. The germline V gene encodes CDR1 MGHRA and CDR2 YSYEKL. Trimming took 0 bases from V and 6 from J; bases not matched to a gene: 5. This CDR3 has 16 amino acids. The CDR3 DNA reads as TGCGCCAGCAGCCAAGAATGGGGACAGGGTGATGAAAAACTGTTTTTT. Translated, it gives CASSQEWGQGDEKLFF.

V gene TRBV27 combines with J gene TRBJ1-3, with TRBD1 matching over 9 bases. V gave up 3 bases and J gave up 3 bases; unmatched junction bases: 9. This CDR3 has 17 amino acids. Per the germline V gene, CDR1 is MNHEY and CDR2 is SMNVEV (reference sequence). In DNA form, the CDR3 reads TGTGCCAGCAGTTTCGTACAGGGGGCGGAAAATGGAAACACCATATATTTT. It yields the protein CASSFVQGAENGNTIYF.

The DNA for the CDR3 is TGTGCCAGCAGGGAGCGACCAGGGTTACAAGAGACCCAGTACTTC. This translates into CASRERPGLQETQYF. V is TRBV6-1 and J is TRBJ2-5; D possibly corresponds to TRBD1 (5 bases). CDR1 and CDR2 (germline): MNHNS, SASEGT. The length of the CDR3 is 15 residues. V was clipped by 6 bases and J by 2 bases, with 16 bases between them.

The V call is TRBV19, the J call TRBJ1-1; D remains unclear. Trimming took off 5 bases at V and 4 bases at J, with 11 bases between the two ends. CDR3 size: 13 residues. Germline values: CDR1 LNHDA, CDR2 SQIVND (reference sequence). This CDR3 is CASSWRYGTEAFF. Written as DNA, the CDR3 is TGTGCCAGTAGTTGGAGGTATGGCACTGAAGCTTTCTTT.

The chain employs TRBV29-1 and TRBJ2-3; D is perhaps TRBD2 (5 bases). This CDR3 spans 15 amino acids. Germline CDR1 SQVTM, CDR2 ANQGSEA. Trimming left V 5 bases short and J 3 bases short, with 18 bases between. Here the CDR3 reads CSVLRTAGLTDTQYF. The CDR3 region has the DNA TGCAGCGTTCTAAGGACTGCTGGATTAACAGATACGCAGTATTTT.

The chain is built from TRBV6-5 and TRBJ2-1; 8 bases match TRBD1. CDR1 is MNHEY and CDR2 is SVGAGI in the germline V gene. The trim removed 3 bases at V and 13 bases at J, leaving 8 bases unmatched. The CDR3 is 13 residues long. The chain's CDR3 is CASSYSLTGVQFF. The DNA for the CDR3 is TGTGCCAGCAGTTATAGCTTGACAGGGGTACAGTTCTTC.

The rearrangement joins TRBV9 to TRBJ1-1; D not resolved. Germline CDR1 SGDLS, CDR2 YYNGEE. The CDR3 totals 13 residues. V was trimmed by 4 bases and J by 1 base, leaving 8 bases between them. The CDR3 protein is CASSPSPNTEAFF. The DNA of the CDR3 is TGTGCCAGCAGCCCGAGCCCGAACACTGAAGCTTTCTTT.

This chain connects TRBV29-1 to TRBJ2-7; 8 bases map to TRBD2. V gave up 6 bases and J gave up 5 bases; unmatched junction bases: 6. The length of the CDR3 is 12 residues. Germline CDR1 and CDR2: SQVTM and ANQGSEA. This CDR3 is CSVIAGIHEQYF. CDR3 DNA: TGCAGCGTAATAGCGGGAATCCACGAGCAGTACTTC.

The chain is built from TRBV10-3 and TRBJ2-1; D remains unclear. Deletions cut 11 bases from V and 5 bases from J, with 22 bases between. This CDR3 spans 15 amino acids. Looked up from germline, CDR1 is ENHRY and CDR2 is SYGVKD. This CDR3 is CASRQEGIKDNEQFF. The CDR3 bases are TGTGCCTCCCGACAAGAAGGCATCAAAGACAATGAGCAGTTCTTC.

This chain connects TRBV23-1 to TRBJ1-5, with 9 bases aligning to TRBD1. TRBV23-1 has ORF status, its function being uncertain. V lost 3 bases and J lost 5; bases outside the gene matches: 5. This CDR3 region has 15 residues. The CDR3 DNA reads TGCGCCAGCAGTCAGGGACAGGGACAATATCAGCCCCAGCATTTT. This gives the protein CASSQGQGQYQPQHF.

A few counts support this clone. The V gene is TRBV6-1, the J gene TRBJ1-1; tentative D call: TRBD1 (5 bases). V dropped 5 bases and J dropped 1 base, with 8 bases sitting between them. CDR1 and CDR2 from the germline V gene are MNHNS and SASEGT. The CDR3 covers 13 residues. The CDR3 protein is CASSIQENTEAFF. The CDR3 nucleotides read TGTGCCAGCAGTATACAGGAGAACACTGAAGCTTTCTTT.

CDR3 sequence (DNA): TGTGCCAGCAGTGAGGTTGGGGGGGAAAGCTATGGCTACACCTTC. It yields the protein CASSEVGGESYGYTF. The chain uses TRBV2 and TRBJ1-2, with a tentative D call TRBD1 (5 bases). The CDR3 contains 15 residues. Trimming left V 3 bases short and J 4 bases short, with 15 bases between. Germline CDR1 SNHLY, CDR2 FYNNEI.

The V and J genes are TRBV5-1 and TRBJ2-5, with 7 nucleotides matching TRBD2. Germline V gene lookup returns CDR1 SGHRS and CDR2 YFSETQ. This CDR3 is 15 amino acids long. V dropped 0 bases and J dropped 4; count of bases not matched to a gene: 6. The CDR3 nucleotides read TGCGCCAGCAGCTTGGATGGGAGGGCCCGAGAGACCCAGTACTTC. Translated, it gives CASSLDGRARETQYF.

V is TRBV25-1 and J is TRBJ2-7, with 12 bases identical to TRBD2. The ends lost 4 bases at V and 6 bases at J; junction bases unmatched: 7. The CDR3 loop spans 15 amino acids. Looked up from germline, CDR1 is MGHDK and CDR2 is SYGVNS. CDR3 nucleotide sequence: TGTGCCAGCAGTGTTCTAGCGGGGGGGCAAGGCGAGCAGTACTTC. It specifies CASSVLAGGQGEQYF.